These 32 T cell receptor beta chains were sequenced from one sample in a study of CD8 T cells in ankylosing spondylitis. TCRdb re-called the 5' RACE reads through MiXCR, storing one row per CDR3 protein. Counted here are fewer than 250,000 distinct CDR3 sequences, about 30% occurring once; the ten biggest clones make up roughly 4.2%. Sequences were obtained from blood, either unsorted or a sorted T cell fraction (not recorded which). Receptors originate from a male donor with ankylosing spondylitis or in good health (not recorded which).

The chain uses TRBV25-1 and TRBJ2-1, with 9 bases lining up with TRBD2. This CDR3 region has 17 residues. The germline gives CDR1 MGHDK, CDR2 SYGVNS. After removal of 3 bases from V and 4 bases from J, the junction contained 10 bases not matched to a gene. The CDR3 spells CASSDWERLAGYNEQFF. CDR3 bases: TGTGCCAGCAGTGATTGGGAAAGGCTAGCGGGGTACAATGAGCAGTTCTTC.

The chain employs TRBV5-1 and TRBJ2-1; 15 bases are shared with TRBD2. Germline assignment: CDR1 SGHRS and CDR2 YFSETQ. CDR3 size: 17 residues. The V and J ends lost 5 bases and 8 bases, in that order; junction bases with no gene match: 11. CDR3 in DNA: TGCGCCAGCAGTCCCGGACTAGCGGGGGGGCCGGTTGATGAGCAGTTCTTC. Residues: CASSPGLAGGPVDEQFF.

This clonotype was seen a few times. The chain employs TRBV20-1 and TRBJ2-5, with 7 bases fitting TRBD2. In germline, CDR1 is DFQATT, CDR2 SNEGSKA (reference sequence). The J segment lost 5 bases and the V segment lost 6 bases, leaving 15 bases of the junction unmatched. The CDR3 totals 15 residues. The CDR3 loop is CSAPSFMTAGETQYF. The CDR3 DNA follows: TGCAGTGCCCCGTCCTTCATGACAGCGGGGGAGACCCAGTACTTC.

J is TRBJ2-5 and V is TRBV12-3 or TRBV12-4; 14 nucleotides line up with TRBD2. V dropped 5 bases and J dropped 1; count of bases not matched to a gene: 3. The CDR3 covers 16 residues. CDR3 DNA: TGTGCCAGCAGTCCAGGGACTAGCGGGGGCCAAGAGACCCAGTACTTC. The encoded protein is CASSPGTSGGQETQYF.

The chain recombines TRBV6-5 with TRBJ2-5; either TRBD1 or TRBD2 may fit D (6 bases each). The CDR3 runs 15 residues. Per germline, CDR1 MNHEY and CDR2 SVGAGI. Trimming stripped 4 bases from V and 5 bases from J, with 17 bases between. CDR3 sequence (DNA): TGTGCCAGCAGTTGGGCTCGGGGGCTGATGGAGACCCAGTACTTC. Protein sequence: CASSWARGLMETQYF.

This clonotype was found once. The chain combines TRBV7-2 with TRBJ2-7, with TRBD1 matching 10 bases. Losses at the gene ends were 4 bases for V and 7 bases for J; bases not matched to a gene: 7. The CDR3 is made up of 14 amino acids. Germline CDR1 reads SGHTA; CDR2 reads FQGNSA. The CDR3 nucleotides read TGTGCCAGCAGCTGGCTCGGGGACAGGGGAGAGCAGTACTTC. It is translated as CASSWLGDRGEQYF. Looking up the rest from reference TRBV7-2 and TRBJ2-7 gives the full variable domain: GAGVSQSPSNKVTEKGKDVELRCDPISGHTALYWYRQSLGQGLEFLIYFQGNSAPDKSGLPSDRFSAERTGGSVSTLTIQRTQQEDSAVYLCASSWLGDRGEQYFGPGTRLTVT.

This clonotype was observed a few times. J is TRBJ1-4 and V is TRBV12-3 or TRBV12-4, with no clear D. This CDR3 region has 12 residues. Trimming took 6 bases from V and 4 from J, leaving 6 bases between them. The CDR3 reads CASRVNNEKLFF. DNA of the CDR3: TGTGCCAGCAGGGTCAATAATGAAAAACTGTTTTTT.

This clonotype was detected only a few times. The chain links TRBV24-1 to TRBJ2-2, with D hard to call. Germline lookup yields CDR1 KGHDR and CDR2 SFDVKD. The V end was cut by 9 bases, the J end by 6 bases, with 10 bases between. The CDR3 is made up of 12 amino acids. The CDR3 DNA is TGTGCCACCGGGTTGGTGGCCGGGGAGCTGTTTTTT. Protein: CATGLVAGELFF.

V usage is TRBV7-2 and J usage is TRBJ2-1, with D perhaps assigned TRBD1 or TRBD2 (5 bases each). Per the germline V gene, CDR1 is SGHTA and CDR2 is FQGNSA. CDR3 length: 16 amino acids. V was cut by 2 bases and J by 2 bases, with 13 bases left in between. The CDR3 spells CASSLHAGTAYNEQFF. The CDR3 DNA reads TGTGCCAGCAGCTTACACGCAGGGACCGCCTACAATGAGCAGTTCTTC.

The chain links TRBV29-1 to TRBJ2-7; 11 bases align to TRBD2. Germline-derived CDR1 and CDR2 are SQVTM and ANQGSEA. V was pared by 5 bases and J by 0 bases, with 6 bases of the junction left unmatched. The CDR3 has 15 amino acids. The CDR3 DNA reads TGCAGCGTTTTGACTAGCGGGGCGAGCTCCTACGAGCAGTACTTC. Its translation is CSVLTSGASSYEQYF.

This chain joins TRBV5-5 and TRBJ2-3; D unresolved. This CDR3 is 15 amino acids long. Germline loops: CDR1 SGHKS, CDR2 YYEKEE (reference sequence). V was trimmed by 1 base and J by 2 bases, leaving 11 bases between them. The CDR3 loop is CASSLPVAATDTQYF. The CDR3 nucleotides are TGTGCCAGCAGCTTGCCGGTGGCAGCCACAGATACGCAGTATTTT.

This chain uses TRBV12-3 or TRBV12-4 with TRBJ1-5; D is ambiguous. This CDR3 has 13 amino acids. V dropped 1 base and J dropped 9 bases, with 10 bases sitting between them. CDR3 protein: CASSLDRVVPQHF. DNA of the CDR3: TGTGCCAGCAGTTTAGATAGGGTGGTGCCCCAGCATTTT.

A few counts support this clonotype. J is TRBJ2-7 and V is TRBV6-1, with 11 bases fitting TRBD2. Trimming took 6 bases from V and 7 from J; bases not matched to a gene: 11. The CDR3 has 15 residues. Germline-derived CDR1 and CDR2 are MNHNS and SASEGT. The CDR3 nucleotides are TGTGCCAGCAGGTCCCTTAGCGGGGGGGCGAGTGAGCAGTACTTC. It is translated as CASRSLSGGASEQYF.

For the CDR3, the DNA is TGCAGTGCTAGTCGACAGGGAGTATATGAGCAGTTCTTC. This gives the protein CSASRQGVYEQFF. The rearrangement joins TRBV20-1 to TRBJ2-1; 7 bases fit TRBD1. CDR1 DFQATT and CDR2 SNEGSKA come from the germline V gene (reference sequence). Trimming cost V 3 bases and J 8 bases; bases outside gene matches: 7. The CDR3 runs 13 residues.

This chain joins TRBV5-6 and TRBJ2-7, with D perhaps assigned TRBD1 or TRBD2 (6 bases each). The V end was cut by 5 bases, the J end by 3 bases, with 21 bases between. The CDR3 runs to 16 residues. Looked up from germline, CDR1 is SGHDT and CDR2 is YYEEEE. The CDR3 protein is CASSGWRDTRFYEQYF. CDR3 coding DNA: TGTGCCAGCAGTGGGTGGCGGGACACAAGATTCTACGAGCAGTACTTC.

V is TRBV20-1 and J is TRBJ2-4, with unresolved D. Between the trimmed V and J ends, which lost 4 bases and 1 base, there was a span of 20 bases. This CDR3 region has 17 residues. CDR1 DFQATT and CDR2 SNEGSKA come from the germline V gene (reference sequence). The CDR3 loop reads CSATPVKGQVAKNIQYF. The DNA for the CDR3 is TGCAGTGCTACTCCCGTTAAGGGTCAGGTGGCCAAAAACATTCAGTACTTC.

V gene TRBV9 combines with J gene TRBJ2-3, with TRBD2 as a possible D gene (6 bases). This CDR3 comprises 16 residues. V was shortened by 3 bases and J by 5 bases, with 19 bases between the two germline ends. Germline CDR1 is SGDLS and CDR2 is YYNGEE. In DNA form, the CDR3 reads TGTGCCAGCAGCGCGCCGCGCGGGGAGGCGGAAGATACGCAGTATTTT. Its protein is CASSAPRGEAEDTQYF.

There are a few counts of this clonotype. The chain is built from TRBV6-1 and TRBJ2-1; D remains ambiguous. CDR1 is MNHNS, CDR2 SASEGT, per germline. V gave up 7 bases and J gave up 0 bases, with 7 bases separating them. This CDR3 comprises 13 residues. DNA of the CDR3: TGTGCCAGCACGGAGAGCTCCTACAATGAGCAGTTCTTC. Its protein is CASTESSYNEQFF.

The rearrangement links TRBV29-1 to TRBJ2-5; unclear D gene. The CDR3 covers 14 residues. Between the trimmed V and J ends, which lost 6 bases and 4 bases, there was a span of 18 bases. The germline gives CDR1 SQVTM, CDR2 ANQGSEA. The CDR3 spells CSVRGPPSPETQYF. The CDR3 DNA reads as TGCAGCGTCCGCGGCCCACCAAGCCCAGAGACCCAGTACTTC.

The gene calls are TRBV15 and TRBJ2-6; no clear D. This CDR3 region has 15 residues. The germline CDR1 and CDR2 sequences are LNHNV and YYDKDF (reference sequence). Trimming left V 2 bases short and J 1 base short, with 6 bases between. This CDR3 is CATSRRASGANVLTF. The CDR3 DNA follows: TGTGCCACCAGCAGACGGGCGTCTGGGGCCAACGTCCTGACTTTC.

The V call is TRBV18, the J call TRBJ2-3, with D perhaps matching TRBD2 (6 bases). V lost 3 bases and J lost 3, with 16 bases in between. Germline lookup yields CDR1 KGHSH and CDR2 LQKENI. The CDR3 has 16 amino acids. The CDR3 DNA follows: TGTGCCAGCTCACCCCTCGGGCGGGGTAGTACAGATACGCAGTATTTT. Its protein is CASSPLGRGSTDTQYF.

This rearrangement joins TRBV20-1 to TRBJ2-7; 9 nucleotides align to TRBD1. V shed 6 bases, J shed 3 bases, and the junction held 9 bases outside the gene matches. The germline gives CDR1 DFQATT, CDR2 SNEGSKA (reference sequence). The CDR3 loop spans 14 amino acids. The CDR3 loop reads CSASQGTGIYEQYF. CDR3 DNA sequence: TGCAGTGCATCGCAAGGGACAGGGATCTACGAGCAGTACTTC.

The chain uses TRBV11-1 and TRBJ2-6; possible D gene TRBD2, 6 bases. The CDR3 totals 16 residues. Per the germline V gene, CDR1 is SGHAT and CDR2 is FQDESV (reference sequence). The V gene lost 3 bases and the J gene lost 1 base, with 10 bases spanning the gap. The CDR3 DNA is TGTGCCAGCAGCTTGGGGGGTTGGTCTGGGGCCAACGTCCTGACTTTC. Residues: CASSLGGWSGANVLTF.

The genes are TRBV27 and TRBJ1-6, with D maybe TRBD1 (5 bases). The CDR3 covers 15 residues. Germline assignment: CDR1 MNHEY and CDR2 SMNVEV (reference sequence). The ends were cut back, 5 bases at V and 5 bases at J, with 13 bases in the middle. The CDR3 spells CASSVGTVDNSPLHF. CDR3 in DNA: TGTGCCAGCAGTGTGGGGACGGTTGATAATTCACCCCTCCACTTT.

This clonotype has only a few counts. The chain couples TRBV5-1 to TRBJ2-3, with 7 bases that match TRBD1. With V trimmed by 1 base and J by 3 bases, 5 bases remained unmatched. The CDR3 runs 15 residues. The germline V gene encodes CDR1 SGHRS and CDR2 YFSETQ. DNA of the CDR3: TGCGCCAGCAGCTTGCAGGGACAGACTACAGATACGCAGTATTTT. It is translated as CASSLQGQTTDTQYF. The variable domain in full, with the rest retrieved from reference TRBV5-1 and TRBJ2-3, is KAGVTQTPRYLIKTRGQQVTLSCSPISGHRSVSWYQQTPGQGLQFLFEYFSETQRNKGNFPGRFSGRQFSNSRSEMNVSTLELGDSALYLCASSLQGQTTDTQYFGPGTRLTVL.

V and J are TRBV24-1 and TRBJ2-1; D tentatively reads TRBD1 or TRBD2 (5 bases each). CDR3 length equals 16 residues. Trimming took 4 bases from V and 7 from J, leaving 19 bases between them. CDR1 and CDR2 from the germline V gene are KGHDR and SFDVKD. CDR3 amino acids: CATSDPGAGMVNEQFF. As DNA, the CDR3 is TGTGCCACCAGTGACCCCGGGGCCGGAATGGTTAATGAGCAGTTCTTC.

The CDR3 region has the DNA TGTGCCAGCAGTTTAGGTCAAAAGGAGACCCAGTACTTC. Protein: CASSLGQKETQYF. The chain has TRBV12-3 or TRBV12-4 and TRBJ2-5, with D uncertain. V lost 1 base and J lost 5, with 8 bases in between. The CDR3 consists of 13 residues.

This clonotype was counted a single time. The chain is built from TRBV2 and TRBJ2-1; tentatively, D is TRBD2 (6 bases). V was shortened by 10 bases and J by 9 bases, with 19 bases between the two germline ends. CDR1 and CDR2 (germline): SNHLY, FYNNEI. CDR3 length: 13 amino acids. This CDR3 is CATAGSPNREQFF. The CDR3 bases are TGTGCCACCGCGGGGTCACCGAACCGTGAGCAGTTCTTC. Full variable domain (rest looked up from reference TRBV2 and TRBJ2-1): EPEVTQTPSHQVTQMGQEVILRCVPISNHLYFYWYRQILGQKVEFLVSFYNNEISEKSEIFDDQFSVERPDGSNFTLKIRSTKLEDSAMYFCATAGSPNREQFFGPGTRLTVL.

The chain carries TRBV18 and TRBJ2-1; D ambiguous. Germline CDR1 reads KGHSH; CDR2 reads LQKENI. This CDR3 has 12 residues. V gave up 0 bases and J gave up 9 bases, with 6 bases separating them. DNA of the CDR3: TGTGCCAGCTCACCACCGTTGGGTGAGCAGTTCTTC. Its translation: CASSPPLGEQFF.

This chain uses TRBV5-5 with TRBJ2-3; D is unresolved. CDR1 and CDR2 (germline): SGHKS, YYEKEE (reference sequence). Trimming removed 0 bases at V and 0 bases at J, with 8 bases between. CDR3 length: 15 residues. The CDR3 nucleotides read TGTGCCAGCAGCTTGGTCCCCGCTAGCACAGATACGCAGTATTTT. As protein: CASSLVPASTDTQYF. The complete variable domain, with remaining parts taken from reference TRBV5-5 and TRBJ2-3, reads DAGVTQSPTHLIKTRGQQVTLRCSPISGHKSVSWYQQVLGQGPQFIFQYYEKEERGRGNFPDRFSARQFPNYSSELNVNALLLGDSALYLCASSLVPASTDTQYFGPGTRLTVL.

This clonotype was counted a few times. The rearrangement links TRBV7-2 to TRBJ2-3; D remains ambiguous. In germline, CDR1 is SGHTA, CDR2 FQGNSA. Trimming stripped 1 base from V and 2 bases from J, with 7 bases between. The CDR3 is made up of 14 amino acids. Here the CDR3 reads CASSLGGNTDTQYF. The CDR3 DNA is TGTGCCAGCAGCTTAGGGGGAAACACAGATACGCAGTATTTT.

The V gene is TRBV5-1, the J gene TRBJ1-3; TRBD1 agrees at 9 bases. This CDR3 region has 16 residues. V gave up 4 bases and J gave up 2 bases; unmatched junction bases: 7. CDR1 SGHRS and CDR2 YFSETQ come from the germline V gene. The CDR3 DNA follows: TGCGCCAGCAGCGGGGCCCGGGACAGGGCTGGAAACACCATATATTTT. Its translation: CASSGARDRAGNTIYF.